These 9 T cell receptor beta chains were all obtained from the same sample, sequenced in a study of cytomegalovirus exposure and HLA in healthy donors. This PCR relied on a set of 60 Vbeta primers and 13 Jbeta primers. Clones were sequenced by immunoSEQ multiplex PCR, and TCRdb holds only the in-frame ones, with some missing. The sample lists some 120,000 clones; over 65% were seen once. Sequencing was carried out using PBMCs. These receptors all stem from a man aged 25-45 years in good health and CMV-seropositive.

V is TRBV19 and J is TRBJ2-1, with 7 bases aligning to TRBD2. This CDR3 has 15 amino acids. The trim removed 3 bases at V and 4 bases at J, leaving 6 bases unmatched. Germline V gives CDR1 LNHDA, CDR2 SQIVND (reference sequence). CDR3 bases: TGTGCCAGTAGTATTAGGGCTAGCGGTTACAATGAGCAGTTCTTC. Translating it yields CASSIRASGYNEQFF.

This chain joins TRBV11-2 and TRBJ2-3; maybe TRBD2 (7 bases). Germline assignment: CDR1 SGHAT and CDR2 FQNNGV. The CDR3 runs 15 residues. The V end was cut by 0 bases, the J end by 5 bases, with 12 bases between. DNA for the CDR3: TGTGCCAGCAGCTTAGATCCGGGGGGCGTAGATACGCAGTATTTT. Its protein is CASSLDPGGVDTQYF. The whole variable domain, remainder taken from reference TRBV11-2 and TRBJ2-3, is EAGVAQSPRYKIIEKRQSVAFWCNPISGHATLYWYQQILGQGPKLLIQFQNNGVVDDSQLPKDRFSAERLKGVDSTLKIQPAKLEDSAVYLCASSLDPGGVDTQYFGPGTRLTVL.

The rearrangement links TRBV7-2 to TRBJ2-1; TRBD2 matches at 9 bases. The trim removed 5 bases at V and 7 bases at J, leaving 12 bases unmatched. Germline CDR1 reads SGHTA; CDR2 reads FQGNSA. This CDR3 region has 16 residues. In DNA form, the CDR3 reads TGTGCCAGCAGCAACGCCTCTAGCGGGGCCGGAAATGAGCAGTTCTTC. Amino acids: CASSNASSGAGNEQFF.

The V and J genes are TRBV6-6 and TRBJ1-4; TRBD1 agrees at 8 bases. This CDR3 contains 16 residues. Trimming cost V 5 bases and J 3 bases; bases outside gene matches: 8. The germline CDR1 and CDR2 sequences are MNHNY and SVGAGI (reference sequence). The CDR3 sequence is CASSNQDRAANEKLFF. CDR3 nucleotide sequence: TGTGCCAGCAGTAACCAGGACAGGGCGGCTAATGAAAAACTGTTTTTT.

This clone was detected only a few times. The chain couples TRBV2 to TRBJ1-2; no clear D. Trimming shortened V by 3 bases and J by 4 bases, and 9 bases separated the two germline ends. Germline V gene sequence: CDR1 SNHLY, CDR2 FYNNEI. The CDR3 has 13 residues. In DNA, the CDR3 is TGTGCCAGCAGTGAGGAGTGGATCTATGGCTACACCTTC. Its protein is CASSEEWIYGYTF.

This chain connects TRBV9 to TRBJ2-7, with a weak D call TRBD2 (7 bases). V lost 2 bases, J lost 0 bases, and 12 bases lay in between. There are 15 residues in the CDR3. In germline, CDR1 is SGDLS, CDR2 YYNGEE. CDR3 protein: CASSVGGPYSYEQYF. The DNA of the CDR3 is TGTGCCAGCAGCGTGGGGGGGCCCTACTCCTACGAGCAGTACTTC.

Concerning this clone itself: The sample holds other DNA sequences that translate to the same CDR3. The chain recombines TRBV30 with TRBJ2-5; D may be TRBD2 (5 bases). The ends were cut back, 3 bases at V and 4 bases at J, with 9 bases in the middle. CDR1 and CDR2 (germline): GTSNPN, SVGIG (reference sequence). CDR3 length equals 12 residues. The DNA of the CDR3 is TGTGCCTGGAGACGGGAAGTAGAGACCCAGTACTTC. Its protein product is CAWRREVETQYF.

The V and J genes are TRBV9 and TRBJ1-2, with 7 bases lining up with TRBD1. The V and J ends lost 3 bases and 4 bases, in that order; junction bases with no gene match: 3. The germline CDR1 and CDR2 sequences are SGDLS and YYNGEE. CDR3 length: 13 amino acids. The DNA for the CDR3 is TGTGCCAGCAGCGGGGGACAGCTCTATGGCTACACCTTC. Translation: CASSGGQLYGYTF.

J is TRBJ1-2 and V is TRBV5-6, with D possibly being TRBD1 (6 bases). The CDR3 contains 17 residues. CDR1 is SGHDT and CDR2 is YYEEEE in the germline V gene. V was pared by 0 bases and J by 0 bases, with 15 bases between. CDR3 nucleotides: TGTGCCAGCAGCTTGGAATCCAGGGGCATCGCTAACTATGGCTACACCTTC. Translated: CASSLESRGIANYGYTF.